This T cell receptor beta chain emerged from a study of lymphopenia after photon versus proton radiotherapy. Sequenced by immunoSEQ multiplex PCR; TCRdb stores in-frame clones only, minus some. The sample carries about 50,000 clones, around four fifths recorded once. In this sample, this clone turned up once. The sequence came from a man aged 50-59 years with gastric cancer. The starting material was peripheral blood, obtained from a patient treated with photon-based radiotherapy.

CDR3 bases: TGCGCCAGCAGCCAACTCCGACTTCTTTCCGAGCAGTACTTC. It yields the protein CASSQLRLLSEQYF. This chain connects TRBV4-1 to TRBJ2-5; unclear D gene. The last part of the DNA fits TRBJ2-7 better; the J call may be wrong. CDR3 size: 14 residues. Germline CDR1 and CDR2: MGHRA and YSYEKL.